This is a list of T cell receptor beta chains from one sample in a study of blood T cell repertoires in COVID-19. Data came from immunoSEQ multiplex PCR; TCRdb stores just in-frame clones and leaves some out. Among over 80,000 clones, around 74% were seen once, and the ten largest hold over 15%. Source material: peripheral blood. These receptors were taken from a woman of 80 years or more with active or convalescent COVID-19. CDR3s leave out the opening cysteine and the closing phenylalanine or tryptophan. Fields, in order: V gene, J gene, CDR3 protein.

TRBV24-1	TRBJ2-5	ATSDPSGRTRETQY
TRBV5-1	TRBJ1-2	ASSRTGTSNYGYT
TRBV9	TRBJ2-5	ASSALTGVQETQY
TRBV5-4	TRBJ1-2	ASSPRTGVRSYGYT
TRBV15	TRBJ2-1	ATSRDSGTYNEQF
TRBV6-5	TRBJ2-3	ASNRGGRATQY
TRBV7-9	TRBJ2-3	ASSLVEFTQY
TRBV15	TRBJ2-1	ATSRSSGSYNEQF
TRBV5-6	TRBJ1-5	ASSSNGEPQH
TRBV6-5	TRBJ1-6	ASAGSYNSPLH
TRBV5-1	TRBJ2-3	ASSQPQGGADTQY
TRBV25-1	TRBJ1-6	ARSLRQLVTYNSPLH
TRBV5-6	TRBJ2-7	ASRASGASYEQY
TRBV19	TRBJ1-1	ASSSSAEDTEAF
TRBV7-9	TRBJ1-1	ASSSPSGGLNTEAF
TRBV28	TRBJ1-6	AISPSPQSPLH
TRBV5-1	TRBJ2-5	ASSLPGAQGTQY
TRBV6-4	TRBJ1-2	ASSDSLGGRSAY
TRBV15	TRBJ2-3	ATSRDITDTQY
TRBV5-1	TRBJ2-6	ASSLDRGDGANVLT
TRBV7-8	TRBJ2-7	ASSYRTNPSYEQY
TRBV29-1	TRBJ1-1	SVDRTGVATEAF
TRBV12-3/TRBV12-4	TRBJ1-1	ASSLRATEAF
TRBV6-5	TRBJ1-2	ASSQQGGSNYGYT
TRBV29-1	TRBJ2-2	SVEVVRGTQTGELF
TRBV6-1	TRBJ2-3	ASSGNPGGFSTDTQY
TRBV20-1	TRBJ2-1	SASGGVRVNEQF
TRBV28	TRBJ2-5	ASSLAGATETQY
TRBV30	TRBJ2-3	AWRLAGGRDTQY
TRBV2	TRBJ2-1	ATHGGREQF
TRBV6-1	TRBJ1-5	ASSERQVPNQPQH
TRBV10-1	TRBJ2-5	ASSEGGPETQY
TRBV10-3	TRBJ1-5	AIRGGENQPQH
TRBV11-2	TRBJ2-3	ASSLVGRGTDTQY
TRBV7-7	TRBJ1-3	ASSLGPSGTGNTIY
TRBV5-1	TRBJ2-5	ASSSGQGQETQY
TRBV28	TRBJ2-5	ASSPPGRGQQETQY
TRBV29-1	TRBJ1-2	SVIQGLGGYGYT
TRBV24-1	TRBJ1-5	ATTFSQPQH
TRBV20-1	TRBJ2-7	SAGDSYEQY
TRBV6-1	TRBJ2-3	ASSEFSYGDRGTDTQY
TRBV21-1	TRBJ1-3	ASSPPIGGGSGNTIY
TRBV18	TRBJ1-5	ASSPRGFDGQPQH
TRBV12-5	TRBJ2-7	ASGPGDSGEQY
TRBV29-1	TRBJ1-2	SVEGQGAGGYT
TRBV29-1	TRBJ2-7	SVGAGGPNEQY
TRBV5-4	TRBJ2-2	ASSPGAGTVTGELF
TRBV28	TRBJ1-4	ASMGRHRDHEKLF
TRBV4-2	TRBJ2-3	ASSQDREPPTDTQY
TRBV28	TRBJ1-5	ASSLAQGIQPQH
TRBV6-5	TRBJ1-1	ASRRVRTAETEAF
TRBV29-1	TRBJ1-2	SVGQEYGYT
TRBV2	TRBJ2-7	ASTTGVSYEQY
TRBV28	TRBJ2-4	ASSRPLRAENIQY
TRBV18	TRBJ2-3	ASSPSGDTQY
TRBV7-2	TRBJ2-2	ASSTRTGGVPGELF
TRBV27	TRBJ1-5	ASSSETGGNQPQH
TRBV28	TRBJ2-1	ASNGREGQYNEQF
TRBV24-1	TRBJ2-3	ATSDPPDTQY